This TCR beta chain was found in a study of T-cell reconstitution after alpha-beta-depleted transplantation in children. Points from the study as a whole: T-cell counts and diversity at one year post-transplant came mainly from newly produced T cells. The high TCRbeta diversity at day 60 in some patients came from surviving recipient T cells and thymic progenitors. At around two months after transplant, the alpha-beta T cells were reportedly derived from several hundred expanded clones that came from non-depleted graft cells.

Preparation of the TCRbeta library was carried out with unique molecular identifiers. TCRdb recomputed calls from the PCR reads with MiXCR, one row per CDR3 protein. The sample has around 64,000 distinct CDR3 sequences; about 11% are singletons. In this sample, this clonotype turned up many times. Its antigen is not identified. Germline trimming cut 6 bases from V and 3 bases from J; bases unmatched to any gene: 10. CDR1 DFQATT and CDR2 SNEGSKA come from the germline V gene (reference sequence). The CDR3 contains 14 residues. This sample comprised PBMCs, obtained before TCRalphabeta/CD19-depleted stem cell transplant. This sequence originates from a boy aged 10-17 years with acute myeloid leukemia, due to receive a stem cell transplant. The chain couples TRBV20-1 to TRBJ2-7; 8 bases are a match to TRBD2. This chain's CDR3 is CSASSRGLGYEQYV. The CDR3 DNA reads TGCAGTGCATCCTCTCGGGGACTAGGCTACGAGCAGTACGTC.